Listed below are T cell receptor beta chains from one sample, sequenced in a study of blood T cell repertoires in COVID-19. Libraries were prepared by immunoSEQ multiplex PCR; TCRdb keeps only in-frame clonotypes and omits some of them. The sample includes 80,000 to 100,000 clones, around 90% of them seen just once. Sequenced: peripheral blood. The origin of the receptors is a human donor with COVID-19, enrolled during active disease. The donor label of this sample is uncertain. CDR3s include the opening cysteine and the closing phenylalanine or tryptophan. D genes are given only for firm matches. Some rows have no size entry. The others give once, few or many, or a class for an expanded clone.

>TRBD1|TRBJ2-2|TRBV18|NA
CASAGQGYTGELFF
TGTGCCAGCGCCGGACAGGGTTACACCGGGGAGCTGTTTTTT
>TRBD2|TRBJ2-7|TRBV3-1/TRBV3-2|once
CASSLRGRSNEQYF
TGTGCCAGCAGCCTTCGCGGGAGATCCAACGAGCAGTACTTC
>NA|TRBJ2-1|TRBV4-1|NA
CASSQRFTEALYNEQFF
TGCGCCAGCAGCCAACGATTCACCGAGGCTTTATACAATGAGCAGTTCTTC
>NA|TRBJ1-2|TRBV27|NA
CASSRQSLPVDGYTF
TGTGCCAGCAGTCGACAGAGCCTCCCGGTCGATGGCTACACCTTC
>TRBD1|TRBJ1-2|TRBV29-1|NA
CSVDLTGVGIYGYTF
TGCAGCGTTGACCTGACAGGGGTAGGCATCTATGGCTACACCTTC
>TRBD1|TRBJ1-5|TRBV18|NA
CASSPAGTGNNQPQHF
TGTGCCAGCTCACCAGCAGGGACAGGGAACAATCAGCCCCAGCATTTT
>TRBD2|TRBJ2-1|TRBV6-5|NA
CASSPEAGEPREQFF
TGTGCCAGCAGTCCAGAAGCGGGAGAGCCTCGAGAGCAGTTCTTC
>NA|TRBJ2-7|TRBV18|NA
CASSPREGEQYF
TGTGCCAGCTCACCACGTGAGGGAGAGCAGTACTTC
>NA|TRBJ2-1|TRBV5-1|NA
CASSEQYASYNEQFF
TGCGCCAGCTCCGAACAGTACGCCTCCTACAATGAGCAGTTCTTC
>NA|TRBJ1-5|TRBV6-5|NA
CASSKQGSEQPQHF
TGTGCCAGCAGTAAGCAGGGCAGCGAACAGCCCCAGCATTTT
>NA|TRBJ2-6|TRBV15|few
CATSRARGSGANVLTF
TGTGCCACCAGCAGAGCGCGAGGTTCCGGGGCCAACGTCCTGACTTTC
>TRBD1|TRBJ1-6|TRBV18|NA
CASSPGQGYNSPLHF
TGTGCCAGCTCACCCGGACAGGGATACAATTCACCCCTCCACTTT
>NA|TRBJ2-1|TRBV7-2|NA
CASSSRDFYAPNNEQFF
TGTGCCAGCAGTTCCCGGGATTTTTATGCGCCCAACAATGAGCAGTTCTTC
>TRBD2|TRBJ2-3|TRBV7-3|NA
CASSWLAGATDTQYF
TGTGCCAGCAGCTGGCTAGCGGGGGCCACAGATACGCAGTATTTT
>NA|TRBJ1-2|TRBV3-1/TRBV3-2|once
CASSLRGGDYGYTF
TGTGCCAGCAGCCTAAGAGGGGGGGATTATGGCTACACCTTC
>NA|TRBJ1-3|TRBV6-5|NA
CASSLTGSGNTIYF
TGTGCCAGCAGTCTGACAGGAAGTGGAAACACCATATATTTT
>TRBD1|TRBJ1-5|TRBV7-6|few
CASSKTDRGNQPQHF
TGTGCCAGCAGCAAAACGGACAGGGGAAATCAGCCCCAGCATTTT
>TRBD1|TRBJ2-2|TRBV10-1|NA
CASSEDRAGTGELFF
TGCGCCAGCAGTGAGGACAGGGCGGGTACCGGGGAGCTGTTTTTT
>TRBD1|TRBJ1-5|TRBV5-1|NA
CASSRTGEDQPQHF
TGCGCCAGCAGCCGGACAGGGGAAGATCAGCCCCAGCATTTT
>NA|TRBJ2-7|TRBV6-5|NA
CASSSSTAYEQYF
TGTGCCAGCAGTTCCTCGACAGCCTACGAGCAGTACTTC
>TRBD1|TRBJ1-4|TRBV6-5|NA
CASSPGQNNEKLFF
TGTGCCAGCAGTCCGGGACAGAATAATGAAAAACTGTTTTTT
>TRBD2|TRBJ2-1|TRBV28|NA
CASSLWAGGASYNEQFF
TGTGCCAGCAGTTTATGGGCGGGGGGGGCCTCCTACAATGAGCAGTTCTTC
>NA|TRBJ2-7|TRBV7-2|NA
CASSFIPTPTYEQYF
TGTGCCAGCAGCTTCATCCCGACACCCACCTACGAGCAGTACTTC
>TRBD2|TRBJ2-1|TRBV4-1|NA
CASSHNWGGSNEQFF
TGCGCCAGCAGCCACAATTGGGGGGGATCTAATGAGCAGTTCTTC
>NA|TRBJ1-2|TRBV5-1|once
CASSLVSNYGYTF
TGCGCCAGCAGCTTGGTCTCTAACTATGGCTACACCTTC
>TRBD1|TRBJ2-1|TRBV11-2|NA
CASSPGQGAYNEQFF
TGTGCCAGCAGCCCCGGACAGGGGGCCTACAATGAGCAGTTCTTC
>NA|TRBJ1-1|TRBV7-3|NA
CASSPYAGVGTEAFF
TGTGCCAGCAGCCCGTACGCAGGGGTGGGCACTGAAGCTTTCTTT
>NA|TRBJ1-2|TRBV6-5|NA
CASSYSGRHAYGYTF
TGTGCCAGCAGTTACTCGGGGAGGCATGCCTATGGCTACACCTTC
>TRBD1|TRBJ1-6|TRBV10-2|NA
CASSATGGGNSPLHF
TGCGCCAGCAGTGCGACAGGGGGCGGTAATTCACCCCTCCACTTT
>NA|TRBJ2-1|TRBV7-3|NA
CASSVSGINNEQFF
TGTGCCAGCAGCGTCTCCGGGATTAACAATGAGCAGTTCTTC
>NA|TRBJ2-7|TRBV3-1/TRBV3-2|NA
CASPLEQYF
TGTGCCAGCCCGTTGGAGCAGTACTTC
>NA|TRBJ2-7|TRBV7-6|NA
CASSLGHLSYEQYF
TGTGCCAGCAGCTTAGGACACCTCTCCTACGAGCAGTACTTC
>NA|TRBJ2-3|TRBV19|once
CASSIGGAGPTDTQYF
TGTGCCAGTAGTATAGGCGGTGCGGGCCCCACAGATACGCAGTATTTT
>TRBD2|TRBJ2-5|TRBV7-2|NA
CASSFSGSQQETQYF
TGTGCCAGCAGCTTTAGCGGGAGTCAGCAAGAGACCCAGTACTTC
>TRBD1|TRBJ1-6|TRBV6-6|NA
CASSPKRDRDSPLHF
TGTGCCAGCAGCCCGAAACGGGACAGGGATTCACCCCTCCACTTT
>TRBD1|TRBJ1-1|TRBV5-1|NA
CASAGTVNTEAFF
TGCGCCAGCGCCGGGACAGTTAACACTGAAGCTTTCTTT
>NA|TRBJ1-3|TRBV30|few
CAWSGREYGNTIYF
TGTGCCTGGAGTGGGAGGGAGTATGGAAACACCATATATTTT
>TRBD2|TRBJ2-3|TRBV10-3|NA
CAIRKTSGGNTDTQYF
TGTGCCATCAGGAAGACTAGCGGGGGGAACACAGATACGCAGTATTTT
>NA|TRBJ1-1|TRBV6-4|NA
CASSVQVNTEAFF
TGTGCCAGCAGCGTACAGGTGAACACTGAAGCTTTCTTT
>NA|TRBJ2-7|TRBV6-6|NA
CASSHFGGTSYEQYF
TGTGCCAGCAGTCACTTCGGAGGGACTTCCTACGAGCAGTACTTC
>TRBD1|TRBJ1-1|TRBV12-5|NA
CASGSEQGGRTEAFF
TGTGCTAGTGGTTCGGAACAGGGGGGGAGGACTGAAGCTTTCTTT
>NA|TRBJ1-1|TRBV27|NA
CASSLMSRTEAFF
TGTGCCAGCAGTTTAATGTCCCGGACTGAAGCTTTCTTT
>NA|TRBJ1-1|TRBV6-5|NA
CASSYRRETEAFF
TGTGCCAGCAGTTACCGAAGAGAGACTGAAGCTTTCTTT
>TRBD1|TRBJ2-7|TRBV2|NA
CASRQGRTGSVEQYF
TGTGCCAGCCGACAGGGCCGGACAGGGTCGGTCGAGCAGTACTTC
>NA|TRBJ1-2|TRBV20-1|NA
CSAREPDTF
TGCAGTGCTAGAGAACCGGACACCTTC
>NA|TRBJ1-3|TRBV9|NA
CASSPSLSGNTIYF
TGTGCCAGCAGCCCCTCCCTATCTGGAAACACCATATATTTT
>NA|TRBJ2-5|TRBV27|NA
CASSVTTGTQETQYF
TGTGCCAGCAGTGTTACGACAGGCACACAAGAGACCCAGTACTTC
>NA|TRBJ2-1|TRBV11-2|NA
CASSLDPEDNEQFF
TGTGCCAGCAGCTTAGATCCGGAGGACAATGAGCAGTTCTTC
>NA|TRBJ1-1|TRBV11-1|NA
CASSPGTTAGTEAFF
TGTGCCAGCAGCCCAGGGACTACCGCCGGCACTGAAGCTTTCTTT
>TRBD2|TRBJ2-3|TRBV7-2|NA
CASSSRTSGAPDTQYF
TGTGCCAGCAGCTCACGGACTAGCGGGGCTCCTGATACGCAGTATTTT
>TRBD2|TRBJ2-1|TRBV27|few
CASSPGTSYESFIYNEQFF
TGTGCCAGCAGTCCCGGGACTAGCTATGAAAGTTTTATCTACAATGAGCAGTTCTTC
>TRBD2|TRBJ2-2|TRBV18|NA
CASSRSTSGNTGELFF
TGTGCCAGCTCACGCTCGACTAGCGGAAACACCGGGGAGCTGTTTTTT
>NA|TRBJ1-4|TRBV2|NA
CASSTARGGNEKLFF
TGTGCCAGCAGCACCGCCCGGGGAGGTAATGAAAAACTGTTTTTT